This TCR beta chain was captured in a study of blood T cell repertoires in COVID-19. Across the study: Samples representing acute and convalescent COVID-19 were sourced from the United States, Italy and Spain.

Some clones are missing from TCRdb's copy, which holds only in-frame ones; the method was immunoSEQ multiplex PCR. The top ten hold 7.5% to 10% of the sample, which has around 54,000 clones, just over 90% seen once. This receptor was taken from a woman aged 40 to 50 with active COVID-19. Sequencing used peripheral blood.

The CDR3 reads CASSLAGQVNYGYTF. Here the CDR3 DNA reads TGTGCCAGCAGCTTAGCTGGACAGGTAAACTATGGCTACACCTTC. The gene calls are TRBV7-9 and TRBJ1-2, with 7 nucleotides matching TRBD1. With V trimmed by 0 bases and J by 2 bases, 3 bases remained unmatched. This CDR3 region has 15 residues. CDR1 SEHNR and CDR2 FQNEAQ come from the germline V gene (reference sequence).